What follows describes a single TCR beta chain. The data stem from a study of blood T cell repertoires in COVID-19. Whole-study context: Italy, Spain and the United States were the sources of the convalescent and acute COVID-19 samples. T cells, B-cell-depleted T cells, or PBMCs supplied cDNA or gDNA.

As handled by the study authors: Quantification of nucleated cells was approximated via reference gene primer amplification. Measured with immunoSEQ multiplex PCR; TCRdb has only the in-frame clones, and not every one. That table is the source of V, J and clone size, and D and trimming were worked out from the DNA. The table shows 150,000 to 200,000 clones, with approximately 85% occurring only once. The CDR3 runs to 16 residues. Trimming removed 1 base from V and 2 bases from J, with 14 bases in between. CDR1 SGDLS and CDR2 YYNGEE come from the germline V gene. Material: peripheral blood. The chain is built from TRBV9 and TRBJ2-3, with D possibly being TRBD2 (7 bases). This TCR was sampled from a woman of 80 years or more with acute or convalescent COVID-19. The CDR3 protein is CASSVRGGANTDTQYF. CDR3 DNA sequence: TGTGCCAGCAGCGTAAGGGGGGGGGCCAACACAGATACGCAGTATTTT.